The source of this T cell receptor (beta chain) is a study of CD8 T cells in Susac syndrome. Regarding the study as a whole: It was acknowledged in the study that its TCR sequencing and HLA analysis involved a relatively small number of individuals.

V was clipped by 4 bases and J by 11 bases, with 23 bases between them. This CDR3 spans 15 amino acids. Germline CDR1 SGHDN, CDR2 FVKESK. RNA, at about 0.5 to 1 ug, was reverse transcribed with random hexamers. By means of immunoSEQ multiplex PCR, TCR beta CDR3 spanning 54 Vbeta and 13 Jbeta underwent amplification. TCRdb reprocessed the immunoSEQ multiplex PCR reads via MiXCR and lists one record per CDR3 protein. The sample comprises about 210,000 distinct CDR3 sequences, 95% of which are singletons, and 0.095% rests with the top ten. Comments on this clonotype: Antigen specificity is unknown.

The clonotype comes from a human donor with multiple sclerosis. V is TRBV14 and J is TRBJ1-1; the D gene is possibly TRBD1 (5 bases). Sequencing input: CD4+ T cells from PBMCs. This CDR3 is CASSLAGGQGSVAFF. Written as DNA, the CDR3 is TGTGCCAGCAGCCTAGCGGGAGGACAAGGGAGCGTGGCTTTCTTT.